This T cell receptor beta chain appears in the sequencing data of a study of cytomegalovirus exposure and HLA in healthy donors. The PCR contained 60 Vbeta and 13 Jbeta primers. Only in-frame clones appear in the TCRdb table, and some are missing; sequencing was by immunoSEQ multiplex PCR. The data show about 100,000 clones, with approximately 78% seen just once and about 0.71% held by the top ten. With respect to this clone: What it recognizes is unknown.

Study results and caveats: Later on, a genetic analysis was performed. It linked a missense variant in DCLRE1C with V- and J-gene trimming of TCR beta.

The germline V gene has CDR1 SEHNR and CDR2 FQNEAQ (reference sequence). V was clipped by 0 bases and J by 4 bases, with 12 bases between them. The CDR3 has 15 amino acids. The origin of this receptor is a woman aged 55 to 70 in good health and CMV-seronegative. Input material: PBMCs. V usage is TRBV7-9 and J usage is TRBJ1-2; D remains unclear. Here the CDR3 DNA reads TGTGCCAGCAGCTTAGCCCTAACTCCGGGCTATGGCTACACCTTC. Amino acids: CASSLALTPGYGYTF. The full variable domain, in which reference TRBV7-9 and TRBJ1-2 provide the parts outside the CDR3, is DTGVSQNPRHKITKRGQNVTFRCDPISEHNRLYWYRQTLGQGPEFLTYFQNEAQLEKSRLLSDRFSAERPKGSFSTLEIQRTEQGDSAMYLCASSLALTPGYGYTFGSGTRLTVV.